One and the same sample provided the 21 T cell receptor beta chains below, sequenced in a study of early T cells in non-severe SARS-CoV-2 infection (dated by TCRdb to the early 2020s). The library came from 5' RACE. Sequencing instrument: NextSeq 500. In TCRdb, the public reads were trimmed at Q25 with fastp and aligned with MiXCR, with productive beta chains retained. Duplicate CDR3 protein sequences are folded into a single record with the most common DNA and genes. For this sample there are tens of thousands of distinct CDR3 sequences; about an eighth appear just once. Under 4% of the sample comes from the top ten. Source material: whole blood. The receptors stem from an adult who was a healthcare worker with PCR-confirmed SARS-CoV-2 infection or an uninfected control (not recorded which).

The CDR3 bases are TGTGCCAGCAGCCCTCAGGCCGGAGGAGGCTACACCTTC. It yields the protein CASSPQAGGGYTF. This chain joins TRBV11-2 and TRBJ1-2; no firm D call. The CDR3 runs 13 residues. The ends were cut back, 5 bases at V and 8 bases at J, with 15 bases in the middle. Germline values: CDR1 SGHAT, CDR2 FQNNGV.

This clonotype was found a few times. J is TRBJ2-6 and V is TRBV3-1; a possible D gene is TRBD1 (6 bases). Germline lookup yields CDR1 LGHDT and CDR2 YNNKEL (reference sequence). This CDR3 is 18 amino acids long. With 0 bases removed from V and 2 bases from J, the gap between germline ends came to 14 bases. This chain's CDR3 is CASSQDALRGTGANVLTF. CDR3 nucleotide sequence: TGTGCCAGCAGCCAAGATGCCCTCAGGGGAACTGGGGCCAACGTCCTGACTTTC.

This clonotype appeared a few times. The V and J genes are TRBV6-1 and TRBJ2-7; 7 nucleotides align to TRBD1. Trimming at V came to 3 bases and at J to 2 bases, leaving 7 bases not matched to a gene. The CDR3 has 15 residues. CDR1 is MNHNS, CDR2 SASEGT, per germline. The CDR3: CASSDLGQPPYEQYF. CDR3 in DNA: TGTGCCAGCAGTGATTTGGGACAGCCTCCCTACGAGCAGTACTTC.

This clonotype was found a few times. The chain carries TRBV6-5 and TRBJ1-2, with D possibly matching TRBD1 (5 bases). The CDR3 is 15 residues long. The V end lost 4 bases, the J end lost 8 bases, and 20 bases lay between the germline ends. CDR1 and CDR2 (germline): MNHEY, SVGAGI. The CDR3: CASSFNVARGAGYTF. The CDR3 DNA follows: TGTGCCAGCAGTTTCAACGTAGCTCGGGGCGCCGGCTACACCTTC.

The gene calls are TRBV5-4 and TRBJ2-5; 8 bases fit TRBD1. The length of the CDR3 is 18 residues. Per the germline V gene, CDR1 is SGHNT and CDR2 is YYREEE (reference sequence). J was trimmed by 5 bases and V by 3 bases; bases with no gene match: 18. DNA of the CDR3: TGTGCCAGCAGCTACAGAAGGTTGAGGCAGGGGGCATCGGAGACCCAGTACTTC. This gives the protein CASSYRRLRQGASETQYF.

This clonotype was observed a handful of times. The J gene is TRBJ1-5, the V gene TRBV6-6; the D is unclear. The CDR3 has 17 residues. Germline V gene sequence: CDR1 MNHNY, CDR2 SVGAGI (reference sequence). Trimming removed 2 bases at V and 7 bases at J, with 21 bases between. This CDR3 is CASSYPTTQTPTQPQHF. DNA of the CDR3: TGTGCCAGCAGTTACCCGACGACTCAAACCCCAACCCAGCCCCAGCATTTT.

This CDR3 reads CASSKGACSWSYITDTQYF. Here the CDR3 DNA reads TGTGCCAGCAGCAAAGGGGCTTGCTCCTGGTCGTATATAACAGATACGCAGTATTTT. This chain connects TRBV21-1 to TRBJ2-3. TRBV21-1 represents a pseudogene. This CDR3 has 19 residues.

This clonotype has ten or more counts. This chain uses TRBV2 with TRBJ1-5; no firm D call. Looked up from germline, CDR1 is SNHLY and CDR2 is FYNNEI. This CDR3 contains 11 residues. V lost 8 bases and J 3 bases, leaving 5 bases between the germline ends. The CDR3 loop reads CASGFNQPQHF. The CDR3 bases are TGTGCCAGCGGGTTCAATCAGCCCCAGCATTTT.

This clonotype was counted ten times or more. The gene calls are TRBV12-3 or TRBV12-4 and TRBJ1-1, with 8 positions matching TRBD1. Trimming at V came to 3 bases and at J to 0 bases, leaving 3 bases not matched to a gene. The CDR3 extends over 15 amino acids. The CDR3: CASSFRTGLNTEAFF. In DNA, the CDR3 is TGTGCCAGCAGTTTCCGGACAGGGTTGAACACTGAAGCTTTCTTT.

This clonotype occurred many times. The CDR3 region is CASRGQRGKVRSGANVLTF. The CDR3 DNA follows: TGTGCCAGCAGGGGACAGAGGGGAAAGGTCCGCTCTGGGGCCAACGTCCTGACTTTC. The rearrangement uses TRBV12-3 or TRBV12-4 and TRBJ2-6; TRBD1 matches at 7 bases. After removal of 6 bases from V and 0 bases from J, the junction contained 14 bases not matched to a gene. This CDR3 has 19 residues.

The V gene is TRBV27, the J gene TRBJ1-2; D ambiguous. CDR1 is MNHEY and CDR2 is SMNVEV in the germline V gene (reference sequence). Deletions cut 5 bases from V and 1 base from J, with 8 bases between. The CDR3 spans 13 residues. CDR3 region: CASSKVDNYGYTF. For the CDR3, the DNA is TGTGCCAGCAGTAAGGTAGATAACTATGGCTACACCTTC.

Notes on this clonotype: One end of the junction varies from germline; a read error may be responsible. The chain uses TRBV29-1 and TRBJ2-3; no clear D gene. Germline V gives CDR1 SQVTM, CDR2 ANQGSEA. This CDR3 is 13 amino acids long. The CDR3 here is CSVGYSGRDTQCF. The CDR3 coding sequence is TGCAGCGTTGGATACTCCGGGCGAGATACGCAGTGTTTT.

This clonotype was counted many times. The CDR3 reads CASSFGNTEAFF. Here the CDR3 DNA reads TGCGCCAGCAGTTTTGGGAACACTGAAGCTTTCTTT. J is TRBJ1-1 and V is TRBV10-2; D is unclear. The V and J ends lost 5 bases and 1 base respectively, with 5 bases between them. The CDR3 has 12 amino acids. Germline-derived CDR1 and CDR2 are WSHSY and SAAADI.

In its sample, this clonotype was seen many times. The chain couples TRBV12-3 or TRBV12-4 to TRBJ1-3; TRBD1 matches 8 bases. J gave up 0 bases and V 3 bases, and 1 base lay outside the gene matches. The CDR3 has 15 amino acids. CDR3 coding DNA: TGTGCCAGCAGTTTGGGGACAGGCTCTGGAAACACCATATATTTT. Translated: CASSLGTGSGNTIYF.

This clonotype was seen many times. The chain recombines TRBV6-1 with TRBJ2-7, with a tentative D call TRBD2 (6 bases). Looked up from germline, CDR1 is MNHNS and CDR2 is SASEGT. The CDR3 runs 15 residues. V was cut by 8 bases and J by 2 bases, with 19 bases left in between. CDR3 nucleotide sequence: TGTGCCAGCGTTTTTGGCGGGACTCAGACCTACGAGCAGTACTTC. It yields the protein CASVFGGTQTYEQYF.

On this clonotype: Just one base apart from a much larger clone, this may be a read error. The CDR3 bases are TGTGCCAGCAGCAAAGTCTATCTAGCGGGGGGTCTCTTCTACAATGAGCAGTTCTTC. It encodes CASSKVYLAGGLFYNEQFF. The chain uses TRBV21-1 and TRBJ2-1; the table's D call, TRBD2, was not checked against the DNA. TRBV21-1 is given as a pseudogene. The CDR3 has 19 residues.

In its sample, this clonotype was seen a few times. The chain joins TRBV18 to TRBJ2-1; weak D call: TRBD2 (6 bases). The CDR3 length is 15 residues. Trimming stripped 6 bases from V and 16 bases from J, with 28 bases between. CDR1 and CDR2 (germline): KGHSH, LQKENI. The CDR3 sequence is CASSTGVAGGGSEFF. CDR3 sequence (DNA): TGTGCCAGCTCGACGGGGGTAGCAGGAGGAGGAAGTGAATTCTTC.

This clonotype has more than one count but fewer than ten. V usage is TRBV7-9 and J usage is TRBJ1-2; D is unclear. Between the trimmed V and J ends, which lost 4 bases and 4 bases, there was a span of 16 bases. The CDR3 runs to 15 residues. Germline CDR1 is SEHNR and CDR2 is FQNEAQ (reference sequence). In DNA, the CDR3 is TGTGCCAGCAGCTACGCCCGGACGGACCCCTATGGCTACACCTTC. Translated: CASSYARTDPYGYTF.

This clonotype was detected ten times or more. This chain uses TRBV19 with TRBJ2-1; possible D gene TRBD1, 6 bases. Germline values: CDR1 LNHDA, CDR2 SQIVND (reference sequence). V was clipped by 11 bases and J by 4 bases, with 12 bases between them. The CDR3 runs to 12 residues. The CDR3: CAARDTYNEQFF. The CDR3 coding sequence is TGTGCCGCTAGGGACACTTACAATGAGCAGTTCTTC. Full variable domain (missing parts from reference TRBV19 and TRBJ2-1): DGGITQSPKYLFRKEGQNVTLSCEQNLNHDAMYWYRQDPGQGLRLIYYSQIVNDFQKGDIAEGYSVSREKKESFPLTVTSAQKNPTAFYLCAARDTYNEQFFGPGTRLTVL.

This clonotype was seen a few times. The genes are TRBV7-6 and TRBJ2-5, with TRBD1 as a possible D gene (5 bases). V was cut by 4 bases and J by 5 bases, with 14 bases left in between. Germline V CDR1 and CDR2: SGHVS, FNYEAQ. The CDR3 sequence is 14 residues long. CDR3 in amino acids: CASSSGPVRETQYF. CDR3 bases: TGTGCCAGCAGCTCAGGGCCCGTCAGGGAGACCCAGTACTTC.

This chain joins TRBV3-1 and TRBJ2-7; the match to TRBD2 covers 7 bases. Germline V gives CDR1 LGHDT, CDR2 YNNKEL (reference sequence). The CDR3 has 11 residues. V lost 4 bases, J lost 6 bases, and 0 bases stayed unmatched. The CDR3, as DNA: TGTGCCAGCAGCCGGGGGGGCGAGCAGTACTTC. Translation gives CASSRGGEQYF.